This is a list of T cell receptor beta chains from one sample in a study of OX40 agonist ivuxolimab in advanced cancers. Clones were sequenced by immunoSEQ multiplex PCR, and TCRdb holds only the in-frame ones, with some missing. The data contain approximately 100,000 clones, under 85% of them singletons. The specimen was CD4+ or CD8+ T cells sorted from blood, collected in a trial of the OX40 agonist ivuxolimab. Every receptor here comes from an adult with an advanced solid tumor such as melanoma, head and neck, liver or kidney cancer. CDR3s include the opening cysteine and the closing phenylalanine or tryptophan. D genes are given only for firm matches. Size is omitted from some rows. Given values are once, few, many or a class for expanded clones.

D: -; size: -; V: TRBV2; J: TRBJ2-6; DNA: TGTGCCAGCAATACGCACACCTCTGGGGCCAACGTCCTGACTTTC; CDR3: CASNTHTSGANVLTF
D: TRBD1; size: once; V: TRBV5-5; J: TRBJ1-3; DNA: TGTGCCAGCAGCTTCACAGGGGCTGGAAACACCATATATTTT; CDR3: CASSFTGAGNTIYF
D: -; size: -; V: TRBV18; J: TRBJ2-6; DNA: TGTGCCAGCTCAGGCCTCTCTGGGGCCAACGTCCTGACTTTC; CDR3: CASSGLSGANVLTF
D: -; size: -; V: TRBV6-6; J: TRBJ2-5; DNA: TGTGCCAGCAGCCAGAAAGAGACCCAGTACTTC; CDR3: CASSQKETQYF
D: TRBD2; size: few; V: TRBV5-1; J: TRBJ2-1; DNA: TGCGCCAGCAGCCCCGGGACTAGCGGTTACTCCTACAATGAGCAGTTCTTC; CDR3: CASSPGTSGYSYNEQFF
D: -; size: once; V: TRBV16; J: TRBJ1-2; DNA: TGTGCCATTGTCGAACCCAACTATGGCTACACCTTC; CDR3: CAIVEPNYGYTF
D: TRBD1; size: -; V: TRBV2; J: TRBJ2-1; DNA: TGTGCCAGCAGGGAAGACAGGGGGAATGAGCAGTTCTTC; CDR3: CASREDRGNEQFF
D: TRBD2; size: -; V: TRBV28; J: TRBJ2-5; DNA: TGTGCCAGCAGTCAACCGGGACTAGCGCGGGAGCAGTACTTC; CDR3: CASSQPGLAREQYF
D: TRBD2; size: -; V: TRBV6-5; J: TRBJ2-1; DNA: TGTGCCAGCAGTTACTCAGGGCGGGAGGGCTCCGATGAGCAGTTCTTC; CDR3: CASSYSGREGSDEQFF
D: TRBD1; size: few; V: TRBV28; J: TRBJ2-7; DNA: TGTGCCAGCAGTTCGCTGGTGTGGACAGGGGATTATTACGAGCAGTACTTC; CDR3: CASSSLVWTGDYYEQYF
D: -; size: few; V: TRBV28; J: TRBJ1-5; DNA: TGTGCCAGCAGCCTCGGGGGGGCACGGCAGCCCCAGCATTTT; CDR3: CASSLGGARQPQHF
D: -; size: -; V: TRBV27; J: TRBJ1-1; DNA: TGTGCCAGCAGTAACGGCTTGAACACTGAAGCTTTCTTT; CDR3: CASSNGLNTEAFF
D: TRBD1; size: -; V: TRBV25-1; J: TRBJ2-4; DNA: TGTGCCAGCAGTGGGGACAGATCCAAAAACATTCAGTACTTC; CDR3: CASSGDRSKNIQYF
D: TRBD2; size: -; V: TRBV10-1; J: TRBJ2-1; DNA: TGCGCCAGCAGTGTAGCGGGAGAAGGCAATGAGCAGTTCTTC; CDR3: CASSVAGEGNEQFF
D: TRBD2; size: -; V: TRBV19; J: TRBJ2-7; DNA: TGTGCCAGTAGTATATGGATTAGCGGGACGCTCGAGCAGTACTTC; CDR3: CASSIWISGTLEQYF
D: -; size: -; V: TRBV6-6; J: TRBJ2-3; DNA: TGTGCCAGCAGTGGGGGGCGCGAAGATACGCAGTATTTT; CDR3: CASSGGREDTQYF
D: TRBD1; size: once; V: TRBV18; J: TRBJ2-1; DNA: TGTGCCAGCTCACGGCCTAGGACAGGGAGTTACAATGAGCAGTTCTTC; CDR3: CASSRPRTGSYNEQFF
D: TRBD2; size: -; V: TRBV6-4; J: TRBJ2-5; DNA: TGTGCCAGCAGTGACGGGCCTAGCGGGCCCTACCGAGAGACCCAGTACTTC; CDR3: CASSDGPSGPYRETQYF
D: -; size: -; V: TRBV6-6; J: TRBJ1-5; DNA: TGTGCCAGCAGTTACTCAGTTAGCAATCAGCCCCAGCATTTT; CDR3: CASSYSVSNQPQHF
D: -; size: -; V: TRBV5-1; J: TRBJ2-1; DNA: TGCGCCAGCAGCTTGGCCGTAGGGTGGGAGCAGTTCTTC; CDR3: CASSLAVGWEQFF
D: -; size: -; V: TRBV20-1; J: TRBJ2-1; DNA: TGCAGCGCTCGACGGGCGAGCGAGCAGTTCTTC; CDR3: CSARRASEQFF
D: TRBD1; size: -; V: TRBV5-1; J: TRBJ1-4; DNA: TGCGCCAGCAGTTCCAGGGGGGGGCGAGGGAATGAAAAACTGTTTTTT; CDR3: CASSSRGGRGNEKLFF
D: -; size: -; V: TRBV6-1; J: TRBJ1-5; DNA: TGTGCCAGGATATTAACAGGGTCCCGATCTCAGCCCCAGCATTTT; CDR3: CARILTGSRSQPQHF
D: TRBD1; size: -; V: TRBV19; J: TRBJ2-3; DNA: TGTGCCAGTAGTCGACAGGGGGCTAGACAAGATACGCAGTATTTT; CDR3: CASSRQGARQDTQYF